This entry features one T cell receptor (beta chain) sequence. Its antigen is undetermined. V was pared by 4 bases and J by 7 bases, with 17 bases between. Per germline, CDR1 SGHTA and CDR2 FQGNSA. The CDR3 has 15 amino acids. The data are from a study of T cell responses to AZD1222 COVID-19 vaccine. The repertoire was sequenced with immunoSEQ multiplex PCR; TCRdb's copy has only in-frame clones and lacks some. The sample comprises about 100,000 clones, over 75% of which are singletons, and 4% to 5% rests with the top ten. Study outcomes and limitations: Only a handful of individuals given AZD1222 were seropositive at baseline. Spike-specific TCR breadth and depth were elevated following two AZD1222 doses. A mostly white British donor set with more females was recruited, and clonal diversity was possibly underestimated.

The receptor was isolated from an adult in good health. The sequences come from peripheral blood, collected on day 0 of MenACWY control vaccination. This chain connects TRBV7-2 to TRBJ2-4; possible D gene TRBD1, 6 bases. In DNA form, the CDR3 reads TGTGCCAGCAGCTCGGGACAATTTGATACGAACATTCAGTACTTC. As protein: CASSSGQFDTNIQYF.